This TCR beta chain was observed in a study of shared clonotypes between healthy human individuals. Study-wide background: The people who gave samples were a couple of women and three men aged 18 to 49. Points from the study as a whole: Sampling involved blood alone; tissue repertoires likely differ.

Libraries were prepared by immunoSEQ multiplex PCR; TCRdb keeps only in-frame clonotypes and omits some of them. The sample has roughly 1,000,000 clones; around 78% are singletons. The CDR3 sequence is 12 residues long. Germline values: CDR1 SNHLY, CDR2 FYNNEI. The ends were cut back, 6 bases at V and 14 bases at J, with 17 bases in the middle. Those who donated were healthy HIV-negative adults, with no recent acute infections or vaccinations reported. Of note for this clone: Its antigen is undetermined.

Sequences were obtained from memory CD4+ T cells from PBMCs. Indicated subset: CD45RA-negative fraction. This chain links TRBV2 with TRBJ2-1; the D gene is possibly TRBD2 (7 bases). The receptor was isolated from a man younger than 35 in good health. Some clones in this sample may be carry-over from other donors' samples. Here the CDR3 reads CASSERWGGKFF. In DNA form, the CDR3 reads TGTGCCAGCAGCGAAAGGTGGGGGGGCAAGTTCTTC.